The clone carrying this T cell receptor (beta chain) turned up a few times. The data are from a study of cytomegalovirus exposure and HLA in healthy donors. This CDR3 is built from 18 residues. The V segment lost 2 bases and the J segment 3 bases; nucleotides outside the gene matches: 10. Germline values: CDR1 SGHRS, CDR2 YFSETQ. Only in-frame clones appear in the TCRdb table, and some are missing; sequencing was by immunoSEQ multiplex PCR. The sample holds some 45,000 clones, around 90% seen once. The source is a man younger than 35 in good health and CMV-seronegative. The J gene is TRBJ2-3, the V gene TRBV5-1, with 12 positions matching TRBD1. Input material: PBMCs. Here the CDR3 reads CASSFRDRGHPATDTQYF. The CDR3 DNA follows: TGCGCCAGCAGCTTCCGGGACAGGGGGCATCCGGCGACAGATACGCAGTATTTT.